At least ten counts were recorded for the clone carrying this T cell receptor beta chain. Its antigen is unknown. These data belong to a study of molecular identifiers for immune sequencing clone quantification. Study outcomes and limitations: Jurkat TCR RNA spiked in from one cell (amid one million naive cells) was reportedly detectable.

V dropped 2 bases and J dropped 5 bases, with 7 bases sitting between them. The CDR3 sequence is 13 residues long. Germline loops: CDR1 MDHEN, CDR2 SYDVKM. TCRdb recomputed calls from the PCR reads with MiXCR, one row per CDR3 protein. In the table there are some 580,000 distinct CDR3 sequences, around 25% of which are singletons. The specimen was naive CD8+ T cells from blood, with Jurkat cell RNA spiked in. Regarding subset: FACS-sorted CD8+CD4-CCR7+CD45RA+ naive T cells. This clonotype was sampled from a human donor in good health. Some libraries in this study had Jurkat cell RNA spiked in. This chain uses TRBV28 with TRBJ1-5; D unclear. CDR3 DNA: TGTGCCAGCAGTTTAATCGGGGATCAGCCCCAGCATTTT. This codes for CASSLIGDQPQHF.